A selection of T cell receptor beta chains follows, all from one sample in a study of Tregs in tolerant kidney transplant recipients. Assay: immunoSEQ multiplex PCR; the TCRdb copy retains only in-frame clones and omits some. The repertoire consists of about 110,000 clones, with 90% occurring once and the leading ten covering roughly 0.31%. Sequenced here: CD4+ T cells from blood, sampled before the transplant. These receptors were obtained from a human donor who received a combined kidney and bone marrow transplant. The CDR3 runs from the conserved cysteine through the conserved F or W. Fields, in order: V gene, clone size, J gene, D gene, CDR3 DNA, CDR3 protein. A D gene is named only where the DNA matches it firmly. Clone size is stated in some rows and not others, as once, few, many or a class when expanded.

v_gene: TRBV5-1; abundance: once; j_gene: TRBJ1-2; d_gene: -; CDR3nt: TGCGCCAGCAGCTCAGGGGCGAGCTATGGCTACACCTTC; CDR3aa: CASSSGASYGYTF
v_gene: TRBV6-4; abundance: -; j_gene: TRBJ1-1; d_gene: TRBD1; CDR3nt: TGTGCCAGCAGACAACAGGGGGGGTCGAACACTGAAGCTTTCTTT; CDR3aa: CASRQQGGSNTEAFF
v_gene: TRBV30; abundance: -; j_gene: TRBJ2-7; d_gene: TRBD2; CDR3nt: TGTGCCGGGACTAGCGGGAGCGTTGGCTACGAGCAGTACTTC; CDR3aa: CAGTSGSVGYEQYF
v_gene: TRBV5-1; abundance: -; j_gene: TRBJ2-6; d_gene: TRBD1; CDR3nt: TGCGCCAGCAGCCTATCGACAGGGGCCCCCTCTGGGGCCAACGTCCTGACTTTC; CDR3aa: CASSLSTGAPSGANVLTF
v_gene: TRBV18; abundance: -; j_gene: TRBJ2-7; d_gene: -; CDR3nt: TGTGCCAGCTCATCACTATCCGGGACTGGAACCTACGAGCAGTACTTC; CDR3aa: CASSSLSGTGTYEQYF
v_gene: TRBV6-6; abundance: -; j_gene: TRBJ2-7; d_gene: -; CDR3nt: TGTGCCAGCAGTTCGTACTACGAGCAGTACTTC; CDR3aa: CASSSYYEQYF
v_gene: TRBV10-1; abundance: -; j_gene: TRBJ2-3; d_gene: -; CDR3nt: TGCGCCAGCAGTGAAGGGGGGGGGACCCCGGATACGCAGTATTTT; CDR3aa: CASSEGGGTPDTQYF
v_gene: TRBV28; abundance: once; j_gene: TRBJ1-1; d_gene: -; CDR3nt: TGTGCCAGCCGACCCCAGGGTGTGTACACTGAAGCTTTCTTT; CDR3aa: CASRPQGVYTEAFF
v_gene: TRBV5-6; abundance: -; j_gene: TRBJ2-3; d_gene: TRBD1; CDR3nt: TGTGCCAGCAGCCTGACAGGGGGCGAAAATACGCAGTATTTT; CDR3aa: CASSLTGGENTQYF
v_gene: TRBV19; abundance: -; j_gene: TRBJ2-1; d_gene: TRBD1; CDR3nt: TGTGCCAGTAGTATTCAGGGGGTAAGAGAGCAGTTCTTC; CDR3aa: CASSIQGVREQFF
v_gene: TRBV23-1; abundance: -; j_gene: TRBJ1-1; d_gene: -; CDR3nt: TGCGCCAGCAGTCAATCGGGGGAGGGCACTGAAGCTTTCTTT; CDR3aa: CASSQSGEGTEAFF
v_gene: TRBV11-2; abundance: -; j_gene: TRBJ2-1; d_gene: TRBD2; CDR3nt: TGTGCCAGCAGCCTCGAGGGGCTAGCGGGAGCCGGTGAGCAGTTCTTC; CDR3aa: CASSLEGLAGAGEQFF
v_gene: TRBV10-3; abundance: -; j_gene: TRBJ1-2; d_gene: -; CDR3nt: TGTGCCATCAGCCTGCCTACAGCTCCCTATGGCTACACCTTC; CDR3aa: CAISLPTAPYGYTF
v_gene: TRBV19; abundance: -; j_gene: TRBJ1-1; d_gene: -; CDR3nt: TGTGCCAGTAGTGTATACAGGGCCAACACTGAAGCTTTCTTT; CDR3aa: CASSVYRANTEAFF
v_gene: TRBV5-1; abundance: -; j_gene: TRBJ1-1; d_gene: -; CDR3nt: TGCGCCAGCAGCTTGGAACCGACAGGCCTTACCCCGAACACTGAAGCTTTCTTT; CDR3aa: CASSLEPTGLTPNTEAFF
v_gene: TRBV5-6; abundance: -; j_gene: TRBJ2-7; d_gene: TRBD1; CDR3nt: TGTGCCAGCAGCTCGGACAGGGGGTTAGGCGAGCAGTACTTC; CDR3aa: CASSSDRGLGEQYF
v_gene: TRBV29-1; abundance: -; j_gene: TRBJ2-6; d_gene: TRBD2; CDR3nt: TGCAGCGTTGAAGCCGGGACTAGCGGTTCTTTCTCTGGGGCCAACGTCCTGACTTTC; CDR3aa: CSVEAGTSGSFSGANVLTF
v_gene: TRBV11-1; abundance: -; j_gene: TRBJ1-5; d_gene: TRBD1; CDR3nt: TGTGCCAGCAGCTCGGGACAGCTCAATAGCAATCAGCCCCAGCATTTT; CDR3aa: CASSSGQLNSNQPQHF
v_gene: TRBV5-1; abundance: -; j_gene: TRBJ1-1; d_gene: -; CDR3nt: TGCGCCAGCAGCTTGGCCTCGGTCTCGAACACTGAAGCTTTCTTT; CDR3aa: CASSLASVSNTEAFF
v_gene: TRBV12-1; abundance: -; j_gene: TRBJ1-3; d_gene: -; CDR3nt: TGTGCCAGCAGCTTCGCGGGGCACCTGAGAGACTCTGGAAACACCATATATTTT; CDR3aa: CASSFAGHLRDSGNTIYF
v_gene: TRBV6-5; abundance: -; j_gene: TRBJ2-7; d_gene: TRBD2; CDR3nt: TGTGCCAGCAGTTACGATCTAGCGGGGGGGTCCTACGAGCAGTACTTC; CDR3aa: CASSYDLAGGSYEQYF
v_gene: TRBV5-1; abundance: once; j_gene: TRBJ2-7; d_gene: -; CDR3nt: TGCGCCAGCAGCCCCCTAGACGGGATTCCCTACGAGCAGTACTTC; CDR3aa: CASSPLDGIPYEQYF
v_gene: TRBV19; abundance: -; j_gene: TRBJ2-1; d_gene: TRBD1; CDR3nt: TGTGCCAGTAGTCCCGGGACAGGGAACAATGAGCAGTTCTTC; CDR3aa: CASSPGTGNNEQFF
v_gene: TRBV7-9; abundance: -; j_gene: TRBJ2-1; d_gene: -; CDR3nt: TGTGCCAGCAGCCCGACTGGAATGTCTAACAATGAGCAGTTCTTC; CDR3aa: CASSPTGMSNNEQFF
v_gene: TRBV19; abundance: -; j_gene: TRBJ2-2; d_gene: TRBD1; CDR3nt: TGTGCCTCTTTTTTGCCGGGACAGGGCAGGACCGGGGAGCTGTTTTTT; CDR3aa: CASFLPGQGRTGELFF
v_gene: TRBV6-6; abundance: -; j_gene: TRBJ1-1; d_gene: -; CDR3nt: TGTGCCAGCAGTTACTCGAGGAAAGGGGCGAACACTGAAGCTTTCTTT; CDR3aa: CASSYSRKGANTEAFF
v_gene: TRBV5-5; abundance: -; j_gene: TRBJ1-3; d_gene: TRBD1; CDR3nt: TGTGCCAGCAGCTTGGAGGGGGCTAGGTCTGGAAACACCATATATTTT; CDR3aa: CASSLEGARSGNTIYF
v_gene: TRBV11-2; abundance: -; j_gene: TRBJ2-1; d_gene: TRBD1; CDR3nt: TGTGCCAGCTCACTTACGGGACAGTACAATGAGCAGTTCTTC; CDR3aa: CASSLTGQYNEQFF
v_gene: TRBV4-1; abundance: -; j_gene: TRBJ2-4; d_gene: TRBD2; CDR3nt: TGCGCCAGCAGCCACCGCACCGGGGGGGGAGACATTCAGTACTTC; CDR3aa: CASSHRTGGGDIQYF
v_gene: TRBV18; abundance: -; j_gene: TRBJ2-3; d_gene: -; CDR3nt: TGTGCCAGCTCAACTAGCACAGATACGCAGTATTTT; CDR3aa: CASSTSTDTQYF
v_gene: TRBV28; abundance: -; j_gene: TRBJ2-7; d_gene: TRBD1; CDR3nt: TGTGCCAGCAGTTCGCGACAGGGGATTGACTACGAGCAGTACTTC; CDR3aa: CASSSRQGIDYEQYF
v_gene: TRBV11-2; abundance: -; j_gene: TRBJ2-3; d_gene: -; CDR3nt: TGTGCCAGCAGCCTTCAGGGTAGCACAGATACGCAGTATTTT; CDR3aa: CASSLQGSTDTQYF
v_gene: TRBV30; abundance: -; j_gene: TRBJ2-5; d_gene: -; CDR3nt: TGTGCCTGGAGTGTACGGCGGGGAGGGGGGCCTCGAGAGACCCAGTACTTC; CDR3aa: CAWSVRRGGGPRETQYF
v_gene: TRBV14; abundance: -; j_gene: TRBJ1-3; d_gene: -; CDR3nt: TGTGCCAGCAGCCAGACGGGGGGGACTGCCGGAAACACCATATATTTT; CDR3aa: CASSQTGGTAGNTIYF
v_gene: TRBV6-6; abundance: -; j_gene: TRBJ2-3; d_gene: -; CDR3nt: TGTGCCAGCAGTTACGGGACTTCAGATACGCAGTATTTT; CDR3aa: CASSYGTSDTQYF
v_gene: TRBV10-1; abundance: -; j_gene: TRBJ1-2; d_gene: -; CDR3nt: TGCGCCAGCAGTGACCTGGGGGCCTATGGCTACACCTTC; CDR3aa: CASSDLGAYGYTF
v_gene: TRBV30; abundance: -; j_gene: TRBJ2-7; d_gene: -; CDR3nt: TGTGCCTGCCAGGACTGGGCGGGGAACGAGCAGTACTTC; CDR3aa: CACQDWAGNEQYF
v_gene: TRBV28; abundance: few; j_gene: TRBJ2-7; d_gene: -; CDR3nt: TGTGCCAGCAGTTTATCAGCGGACTCCTACGAGCAGTACTTC; CDR3aa: CASSLSADSYEQYF
v_gene: TRBV5-4; abundance: -; j_gene: TRBJ2-5; d_gene: -; CDR3nt: TGTGCCAGCAGCTCTCAACCTCCGAGCCCTGAGACCCAGTACTTC; CDR3aa: CASSSQPPSPETQYF
v_gene: TRBV11-3; abundance: -; j_gene: TRBJ1-1; d_gene: TRBD1; CDR3nt: TGTGCCAGCAGCGCCAGGCCAGGGGGCACTGAAGCTTTCTTT; CDR3aa: CASSARPGGTEAFF
v_gene: TRBV5-1; abundance: -; j_gene: TRBJ2-1; d_gene: TRBD2; CDR3nt: TGCGCCAGCAGCTTGGTTCAGGCGGGGGGCAATGAGCAGTTCTTC; CDR3aa: CASSLVQAGGNEQFF
v_gene: TRBV27; abundance: once; j_gene: TRBJ2-7; d_gene: TRBD1; CDR3nt: TGTGCCAGCAGTTCCTGGGACAGGGACTACGAGCAGTACTTC; CDR3aa: CASSSWDRDYEQYF
v_gene: TRBV27; abundance: -; j_gene: TRBJ2-1; d_gene: -; CDR3nt: TGTGCCAGCAGTTTATCCCCCCGTCATAGCGAGGACGGCGATGAGCAGTTCTTC; CDR3aa: CASSLSPRHSEDGDEQFF
v_gene: TRBV2; abundance: -; j_gene: TRBJ2-7; d_gene: TRBD1; CDR3nt: TGTGCCAGCAGTTTCGGACAGGGTACAACCGAGCAGTACTTC; CDR3aa: CASSFGQGTTEQYF
v_gene: TRBV9; abundance: -; j_gene: TRBJ2-1; d_gene: TRBD2; CDR3nt: TGTGCCAGCAACCGAGGCGGGAGCTCCTACAATGAGCAGTTCTTC; CDR3aa: CASNRGGSSYNEQFF
v_gene: TRBV7-6; abundance: -; j_gene: TRBJ1-5; d_gene: TRBD1; CDR3nt: TGTGCCAGCAGCAGGTTAGAGGACAGGGGAGGGAGAAATCAGCCCCAGCATTTT; CDR3aa: CASSRLEDRGGRNQPQHF
v_gene: TRBV5-1; abundance: -; j_gene: TRBJ2-1; d_gene: -; CDR3nt: TGCGCCAGCAGCTTGGAGACAGCCGGAGTCAATGAGCAGTTCTTC; CDR3aa: CASSLETAGVNEQFF